What follows is one TCR beta chain and its context. Its antigen is not known. V lost 4 bases and J lost 8, with 17 bases in between. The CDR3 runs 15 residues. Germline CDR1 MNHEY, CDR2 SVGAGI. Data came from immunoSEQ multiplex PCR; TCRdb stores just in-frame clones and leaves some out. The sample carries some 100,000 clones, around 90% recorded once. The data were obtained in a study of T cell responses to AZD1222 COVID-19 vaccine. General study points: Among spike-specific TCRs, nearly half reportedly target unmutated variant regions. Vaccination with two AZD1222 doses was followed by a rise in Spike-specific TCR breadth and depth. Repertoires were obtained only post-peak T cell response. At baseline, seropositivity was found in only a handful of AZD1222 recipients.

The material sequenced was peripheral blood, taken on day 0 of AZD1222 vaccination. This rearrangement joins TRBV6-5 to TRBJ1-4; D call uncertain. The receptor's source is an adult in good health. DNA for the CDR3: TGTGCCAGCAGTTTTGCCGGGTCCCCAGCGGAAAAACTGTTTTTT. Its translation: CASSFAGSPAEKLFF.